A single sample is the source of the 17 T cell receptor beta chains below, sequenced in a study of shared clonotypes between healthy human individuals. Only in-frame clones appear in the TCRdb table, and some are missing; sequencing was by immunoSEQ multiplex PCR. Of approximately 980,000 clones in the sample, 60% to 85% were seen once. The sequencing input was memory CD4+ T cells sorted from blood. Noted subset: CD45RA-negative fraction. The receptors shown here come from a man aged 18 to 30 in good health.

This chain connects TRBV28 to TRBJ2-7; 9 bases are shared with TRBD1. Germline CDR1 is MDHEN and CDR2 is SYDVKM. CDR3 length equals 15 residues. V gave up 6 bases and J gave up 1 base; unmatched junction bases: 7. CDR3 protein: CASRIQGAASYEQYF. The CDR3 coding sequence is TGTGCCAGCAGAATACAGGGGGCCGCATCCTACGAGCAGTACTTC.

The DNA of the CDR3 is TGTGCCAGCAGTTTAAGATTGGCTTCACGACCCACCGGGGAGCTGTTTTTT. This gives the protein CASSLRLASRPTGELFF. The chain employs TRBV27 and TRBJ2-2; D is undetermined. This CDR3 comprises 17 residues. Trimming stripped 2 bases from V and 4 bases from J, with 17 bases between. Germline values: CDR1 MNHEY, CDR2 SMNVEV (reference sequence).

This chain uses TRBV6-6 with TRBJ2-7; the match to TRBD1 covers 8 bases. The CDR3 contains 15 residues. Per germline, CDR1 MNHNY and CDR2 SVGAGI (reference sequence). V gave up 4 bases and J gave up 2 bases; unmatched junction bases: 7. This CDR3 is CASSSTWDRPYEQYF. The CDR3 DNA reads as TGTGCCAGCAGTTCCACCTGGGACAGGCCCTACGAGCAGTACTTC.

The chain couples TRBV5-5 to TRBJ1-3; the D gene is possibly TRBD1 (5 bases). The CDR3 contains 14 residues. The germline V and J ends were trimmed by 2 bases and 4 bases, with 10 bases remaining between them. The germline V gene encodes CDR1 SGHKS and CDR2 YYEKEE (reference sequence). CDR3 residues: CASSLAGPGNTIYF. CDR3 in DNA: TGTGCCAGCAGCTTAGCAGGGCCCGGAAACACCATATATTTT. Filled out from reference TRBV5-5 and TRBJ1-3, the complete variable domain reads DAGVTQSPTHLIKTRGQQVTLRCSPISGHKSVSWYQQVLGQGPQFIFQYYEKEERGRGNFPDRFSARQFPNYSSELNVNALLLGDSALYLCASSLAGPGNTIYFGEGSWLTVV.

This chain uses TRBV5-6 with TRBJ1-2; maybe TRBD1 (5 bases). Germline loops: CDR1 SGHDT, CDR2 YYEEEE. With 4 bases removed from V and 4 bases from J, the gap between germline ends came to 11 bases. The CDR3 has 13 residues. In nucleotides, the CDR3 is TGTGCCAGCAGCGACGTTGGGACCTATGGCTACACCTTC. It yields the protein CASSDVGTYGYTF.

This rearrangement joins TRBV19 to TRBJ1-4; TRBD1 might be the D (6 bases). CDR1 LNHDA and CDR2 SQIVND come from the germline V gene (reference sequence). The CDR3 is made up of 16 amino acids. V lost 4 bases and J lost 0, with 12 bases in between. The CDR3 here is CASSKTGRATNEKLFF. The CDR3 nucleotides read TGTGCCAGTAGTAAGACAGGCAGAGCAACTAATGAAAAACTGTTTTTT. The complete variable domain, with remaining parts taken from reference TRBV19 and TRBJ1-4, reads DGGITQSPKYLFRKEGQNVTLSCEQNLNHDAMYWYRQDPGQGLRLIYYSQIVNDFQKGDIAEGYSVSREKKESFPLTVTSAQKNPTAFYLCASSKTGRATNEKLFFGSGTQLSVL.

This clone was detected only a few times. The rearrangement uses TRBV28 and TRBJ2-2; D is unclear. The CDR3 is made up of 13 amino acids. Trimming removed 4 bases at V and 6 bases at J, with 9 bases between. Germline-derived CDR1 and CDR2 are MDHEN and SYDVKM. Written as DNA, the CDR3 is TGTGCCAGCAGTTGGATAGTCTCCGGGGAGCTGTTTTTT. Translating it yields CASSWIVSGELFF.

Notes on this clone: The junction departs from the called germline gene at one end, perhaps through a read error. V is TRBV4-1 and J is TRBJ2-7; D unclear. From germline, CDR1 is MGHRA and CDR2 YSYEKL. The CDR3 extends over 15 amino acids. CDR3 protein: CTSSQETARSYEQYF. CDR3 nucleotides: TGCACCAGCAGCCAAGAGACTGCCCGTTCCTACGAGCAGTACTTC.

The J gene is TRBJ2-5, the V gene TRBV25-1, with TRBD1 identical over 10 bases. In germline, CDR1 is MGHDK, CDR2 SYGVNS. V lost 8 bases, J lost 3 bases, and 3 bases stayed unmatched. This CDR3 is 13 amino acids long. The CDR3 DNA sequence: TGTGCCAGCGGGACAGGGGCAGAAGAGACCCAGTACTTC. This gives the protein CASGTGAEETQYF.

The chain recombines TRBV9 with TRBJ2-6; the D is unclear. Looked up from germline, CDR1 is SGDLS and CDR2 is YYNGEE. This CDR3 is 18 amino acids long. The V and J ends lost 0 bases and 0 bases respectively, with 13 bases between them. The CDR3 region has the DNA TGTGCCAGCAGCGTAGACGCTGGAACCTTCTCTGGGGCCAACGTCCTGACTTTC. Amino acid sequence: CASSVDAGTFSGANVLTF. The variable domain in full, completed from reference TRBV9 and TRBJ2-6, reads DSGVTQTPKHLITATGQRVTLRCSPRSGDLSVYWYQQSLDQGLQFLIQYYNGEERAKGNILERFSAQQFPDLHSELNLSSLELGDSALYFCASSVDAGTFSGANVLTFGAGSRLTVL.

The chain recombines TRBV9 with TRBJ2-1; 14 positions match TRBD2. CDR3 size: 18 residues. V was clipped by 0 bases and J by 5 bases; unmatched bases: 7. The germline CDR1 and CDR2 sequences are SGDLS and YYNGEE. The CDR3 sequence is CASSVDPGTSGSNNEQFF. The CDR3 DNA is TGTGCCAGCAGCGTAGATCCCGGGACTAGCGGGAGTAACAATGAGCAGTTCTTC.

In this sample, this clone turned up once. As DNA, the CDR3 is TGTGCCAGCAGCTTAGGCCAGCTCTCTACGGAGCAGTACTTC. Its translation is CASSLGQLSTEQYF. The chain couples TRBV7-6 to TRBJ2-7; D gene ambiguous. V lost 1 base to trimming and J lost 7 bases, with 14 bases between them. The V gene's germline CDR1 is SGHVS and CDR2 FNYEAQ. The length of the CDR3 is 14 residues.

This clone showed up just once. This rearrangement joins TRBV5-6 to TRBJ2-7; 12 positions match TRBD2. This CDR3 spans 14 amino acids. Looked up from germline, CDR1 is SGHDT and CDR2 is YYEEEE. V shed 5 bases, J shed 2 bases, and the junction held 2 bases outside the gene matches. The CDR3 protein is CASRRTSGAYEQYF. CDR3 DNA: TGTGCCAGCAGGAGGACTAGCGGGGCCTACGAGCAGTACTTC.

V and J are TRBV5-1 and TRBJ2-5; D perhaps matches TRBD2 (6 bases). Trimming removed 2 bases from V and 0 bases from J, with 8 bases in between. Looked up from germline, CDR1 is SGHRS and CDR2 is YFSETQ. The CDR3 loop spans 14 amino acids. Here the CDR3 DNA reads TGCGCCAGCAGCTTAACTAGCTACCAAGAGACCCAGTACTTC. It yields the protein CASSLTSYQETQYF.

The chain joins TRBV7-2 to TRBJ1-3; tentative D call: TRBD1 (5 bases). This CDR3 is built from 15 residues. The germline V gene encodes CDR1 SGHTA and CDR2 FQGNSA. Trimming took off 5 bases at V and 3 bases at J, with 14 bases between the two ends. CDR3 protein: CASSASGGNGNTIYF. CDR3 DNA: TGTGCCAGCAGCGCGTCCGGGGGAAATGGAAACACCATATATTTT.

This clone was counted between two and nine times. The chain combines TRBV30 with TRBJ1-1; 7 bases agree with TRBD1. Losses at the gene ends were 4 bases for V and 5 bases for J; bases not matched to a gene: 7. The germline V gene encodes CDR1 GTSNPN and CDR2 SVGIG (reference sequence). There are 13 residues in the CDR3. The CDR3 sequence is CAWTTQGGTEAFF. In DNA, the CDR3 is TGTGCCTGGACCACTCAGGGGGGAACTGAAGCTTTCTTT.

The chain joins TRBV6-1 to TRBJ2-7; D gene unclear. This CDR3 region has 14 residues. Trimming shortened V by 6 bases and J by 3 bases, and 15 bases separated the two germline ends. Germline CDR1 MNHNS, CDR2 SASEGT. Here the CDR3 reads CASRAPVTDYEQYF. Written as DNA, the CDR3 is TGTGCCAGCAGGGCACCGGTCACCGACTACGAGCAGTACTTC.